This is a list of T cell receptor beta chains from one sample in a study of blood T cell repertoires in COVID-19. This table comes from immunoSEQ multiplex PCR, and its TCRdb copy is limited to in-frame clones, with some not included. The table lists about 150,000 clones, about 85% of them singletons. What was sequenced was PBMCs or T cells enriched from blood (not recorded which). These receptors all come from a middle-aged woman who had been exposed to COVID-19. The CDR3 runs from the conserved cysteine through the conserved F or W. A D gene is named only where the DNA matches it firmly. Not all rows give a size; the values are once, few, many and, for expanded clones, a class.

V gene	CDR3 length	D gene	J gene	clone size	CDR3 protein	CDR3 DNA
TRBV4-1	15	TRBD1	TRBJ1-5	.	CASSPTLQGNQPQHF	TGCGCCAGCAGCCCCACCTTACAGGGGAATCAGCCCCAGCATTTT
TRBV19	15	.	TRBJ2-2	few	CASSILQGNTGELFF	TGTGCCAGTAGTATACTGCAGGGGAACACCGGGGAGCTGTTTTTT
TRBV5-4	13	TRBD1	TRBJ1-6	.	CASSRDRDSPLHF	TGTGCCAGCAGCCGTGACAGGGACTCACCCCTCCACTTT
TRBV29-1	14	.	TRBJ1-1	.	CSVGTNIMNTEAFF	TGCAGCGTTGGCACGAACATCATGAACACTGAAGCTTTCTTT
TRBV2	16	.	TRBJ2-2	few	CASSENRIVNAGELFF	TGTGCCAGCAGTGAAAACAGGATAGTGAACGCCGGGGAGCTGTTTTTT
TRBV6-1	14	TRBD1	TRBJ1-2	.	CASSRDRPSGGYTF	TGTGCCAGCAGTAGGGACAGACCTTCGGGTGGCTACACCTTC
TRBV9	15	TRBD1	TRBJ2-2	once	CASSPPGTVSGELFF	TGTGCCAGCAGCCCCCCCGGGACAGTTAGCGGGGAGCTGTTTTTT
TRBV5-1	17	TRBD2	TRBJ2-7	.	CASSPGTSGESSYEQYF	TGCGCCAGCAGCCCCGGGACTAGCGGGGAGAGCTCCTACGAGCAGTACTTC
TRBV7-9	17	.	TRBJ1-6	.	CASSTSAQRQNNSPLHF	TGTGCCAGCAGCACCAGTGCCCAGCGACAGAATAATTCACCCCTCCACTTT
TRBV25-1	15	TRBD1	TRBJ2-1	once	CASSATGTGYNEQFF	TGTGCCAGCAGCGCGACAGGGACGGGATACAATGAGCAGTTCTTC
TRBV19	15	TRBD1	TRBJ1-5	.	CASSIRDRGLQPQHF	TGTGCCAGTAGTATAAGGGACAGGGGGTTGCAGCCCCAGCATTTT
TRBV9	15	.	TRBJ2-5	.	CASSQAGGRGETQYF	TGTGCCAGCAGCCAAGCAGGGGGGCGCGGAGAGACCCAGTACTTC
TRBV12-3/TRBV12-4	13	TRBD1	TRBJ1-6	.	CASSGTGDSPLHF	TGTGCCAGCAGCGGGACAGGCGATTCACCCCTCCACTTT
TRBV29-1	15	TRBD1	TRBJ1-5	.	CSPTTGQGCNQPQHF	TGCAGCCCGACCACTGGACAGGGCTGCAATCAGCCCCAGCATTTT
TRBV3-1/TRBV3-2	13	.	TRBJ2-7	once	CASSQGGFGEQYF	TGTGCCAGCAGCCAAGGAGGGTTTGGCGAGCAGTACTTC
TRBV5-4	14	.	TRBJ2-1	.	CASSPGTSGNEQFF	TGTGCCAGCAGTCCCGGGACTTCTGGCAATGAGCAGTTCTTC
TRBV5-5	16	TRBD1	TRBJ2-1	.	CASRGTTGGFYNEQFF	TGTGCCAGCAGGGGGACGACAGGGGGTTTCTACAATGAGCAGTTCTTC
TRBV9	15	TRBD1	TRBJ2-7	.	CASSPAGQESSEQYF	TGTGCCAGCAGCCCCGCGGGACAGGAGAGTTCCGAGCAGTACTTC
TRBV6-1	13	TRBD1	TRBJ1-2	once	CASSETGEWGYTF	TGTGCCAGCAGTGAAACAGGGGAATGGGGCTACACCTTC
TRBV5-1	15	TRBD1	TRBJ2-5	.	CASSPWDRQQETQYF	TGCGCCAGCAGCCCCTGGGACAGACAACAAGAGACCCAGTACTTC
TRBV7-9	16	.	TRBJ1-2	.	CASSLPAGIGDYGYTF	TGTGCCAGCAGCTTACCTGCAGGGATAGGGGACTATGGCTACACCTTC
TRBV9	14	TRBD2	TRBJ2-7	.	CASSPRTSTYEQYF	TGTGCCAGCAGCCCGCGGACTAGTACCTACGAGCAGTACTTC
TRBV5-4	12	.	TRBJ2-1	many	CASSSGMDEQFF	TGTGCCAGCAGCTCCGGGATGGATGAGCAGTTCTTC
TRBV10-2	14	.	TRBJ2-7	.	CASLEGGAPYEQYF	TGCGCCAGCCTTGAAGGGGGGGCTCCCTACGAGCAGTACTTC
TRBV2	14	TRBD2	TRBJ2-5	.	CASHSGGAAETQYF	TGTGCCAGTCATAGCGGGGGGGCCGCTGAGACCCAGTACTTC
TRBV12-5	14	.	TRBJ1-6	.	CASGLGQGNSPLHF	TGTGCTAGTGGTTTGGGGCAGGGGAATTCACCCCTCCACTTT
TRBV4-3	17	TRBD2	TRBJ2-3	.	CASSQDQSGSVADTQYF	TGCGCCAGCAGCCAAGATCAAAGCGGGAGTGTGGCAGATACGCAGTATTTT
TRBV27	14	.	TRBJ1-2	few	CASSFGQNLYGYTF	TGTGCCAGCAGTTTTGGTCAGAATCTCTATGGCTACACCTTC
TRBV11-1	14	.	TRBJ2-2	.	CASSLDLGTGELFF	TGTGCCAGCAGCTTAGACCTCGGGACCGGGGAGCTGTTTTTT
TRBV9	18	.	TRBJ2-1	.	CASSTTPDRRASYNEQFF	TGTGCCAGCAGCACCACGCCGGACAGGAGGGCTTCCTACAATGAGCAGTTCTTC
TRBV27	17	.	TRBJ1-6	.	CASSFELQGSYNSPLHF	TGTGCCAGCAGTTTCGAACTACAGGGTTCCTATAATTCACCCCTCCACTTT
TRBV25-1	14	.	TRBJ2-7	many	CASTLGQGRGGQYF	TGTGCCAGCACCCTGGGACAGGGGCGGGGGGGGCAGTACTTC
TRBV28	14	.	TRBJ1-1	.	CASREGQLNTEAFF	TGTGCCAGCAGAGAAGGACAGCTGAACACTGAAGCTTTCTTT
TRBV7-9	15	.	TRBJ2-1	once	CASSPVRSAMDEQFF	TGTGCCAGCAGCCCGGTCAGGTCGGCCATGGATGAGCAGTTCTTC
TRBV7-2	15	.	TRBJ2-1	.	CASSLALASSNEQFF	TGTGCCAGCAGCTTAGCGCTAGCTTCCTCCAATGAGCAGTTCTTC
TRBV2	14	.	TRBJ2-1	.	CASSGGTRGGEQFF	TGTGCCAGCAGCGGAGGGACTCGCGGCGGGGAGCAGTTCTTC
TRBV18	17	.	TRBJ2-7	.	CASSPLGGESSSAEQYF	TGTGCCAGCTCACCCCTGGGTGGGGAGTCCTCCTCGGCAGAGCAGTACTTC
TRBV29-1	13	.	TRBJ2-2	.	CSVRDSNTGELFF	TGCAGCGTGAGAGACAGTAACACCGGGGAGCTGTTTTTT
TRBV4-1	13	.	TRBJ2-3	few	CASSPTGSDTQYF	TGCGCCAGCAGCCCTACAGGGTCAGATACGCAGTATTTT
TRBV21-1	18	.	TRBJ1-1	.	CASSGNWGQGREYTEAFF	TGTGCCAGCAGCGGAAATTGGGGACAGGGGCGTGAGTACACTGAAGCTTTCTTT
TRBV25-1	12	.	TRBJ2-2	.	CASSVGPGELFF	TGTGCCAGCAGCGTGGGGCCCGGGGAGCTGTTTTTT
TRBV10-3	14	.	TRBJ1-2	few	CAISEYPTGNGYTF	TGTGCCATCAGTGAGTACCCTACAGGGAACGGCTACACCTTC
TRBV3-1/TRBV3-2	16	TRBD1	TRBJ2-2	.	CASSQLNRGRTGELFF	TGTGCCAGCAGCCAACTTAACAGGGGGCGAACCGGGGAGCTGTTTTTT
TRBV28	13	.	TRBJ1-5	.	CASSLQGNQPQHF	TGTGCCAGCAGTTTACAGGGCAATCAGCCCCAGCATTTT
TRBV3-1/TRBV3-2	16	.	TRBJ1-4	.	CASSHYLQGTNEKLFF	TGTGCCAGCAGCCACTACCTACAGGGAACTAATGAAAAACTGTTTTTT
TRBV7-3	17	TRBD1	TRBJ1-1	.	CASSSTTGQVMSAEAFF	TGTGCCAGCAGCTCCACCACGGGACAGGTCATGAGCGCTGAAGCTTTCTTT
TRBV6-6	14	TRBD1	TRBJ2-5	.	CASSYIGQVETQYF	TGTGCCAGCAGTTACATCGGACAGGTAGAGACCCAGTACTTC
TRBV27	14	.	TRBJ1-1	.	CASSPGLQATEAFF	TGTGCCAGCAGCCCCGGCCTCCAGGCCACTGAAGCTTTCTTT
TRBV3-1/TRBV3-2	13	.	TRBJ1-5	.	CASSQDSRQPQHF	TGTGCCAGCAGCCAAGACTCGCGTCAGCCCCAGCATTTT
TRBV2	15	.	TRBJ1-2	.	CASSGVQTGSYGYTF	TGTGCCAGCAGTGGGGTCCAGACAGGTTCCTATGGCTACACCTTC
TRBV7-8	16	.	TRBJ2-7	.	CASSLAGGLGSYEQYF	TGTGCCAGCAGCCTAGCCGGCGGACTGGGCTCCTACGAGCAGTACTTC
TRBV7-2	15	TRBD1	TRBJ1-2	once	CASSLANRGRGGYTF	TGTGCCAGCAGCTTAGCGAACAGGGGGCGCGGTGGCTACACCTTC